This T cell receptor beta chain was identified in a study of cytomegalovirus exposure and HLA in healthy donors (dated by TCRdb to the late 2010s). Regarding the research as a whole: In an earlier analysis of approximately 500 of the donors, about 270 Gb of sequence data and approximately 100 million unique TCR beta sequences from about 179 million T cells were reported. An early release that covered fewer than 750 HLA-typed donors contained approximately 300 gigabases of sequencing data and 85 million to 100 million unique TCR sequences. In the later analysis, no new phenotypic data were used to find candidate immune exposures; instead, reliance was placed on TCR beta sequences and their occurrence across donors. Every repertoire in the discovery cohort had been generated on one and the same sequencing platform. Both class I and class II loci were covered by HLA typing, at four-digit resolution. Donor age, sex, ethnicity and CMV serostatus were compiled alongside the repertoire data. Among about 390 genotyped donors of the cohort, an average of approximately 250,000 unique TCR beta nucleotide sequences were sequenced per donor, around a sixth of them non-productive. Genome-wide SNP genotypes for about 60% of the roughly 670 donors were used in a later genetic analysis, which treated that subset as a discovery cohort. The study combined high-throughput TCR immunosequencing, statistical association of individual TCRs with disease status, and machine learning to predict cytomegalovirus infection status. In addition to the first cohort of about 650 subjects, a separate validation cohort of 120 different subjects was used. Using immunosequencing, the study profiled T cell repertoires from 500 to 800 subjects and related those repertoires to cytomegalovirus serostatus. Typing coverage varied by locus: about 620-640 donors for A, B, C, DRB1 and DQB1; 522 for DQA1; around 610 for DPA1; more than 450 for DPB1. To study patterns of TCR occurrence, a later analysis re-analyzed previously published TCR beta repertoires from 666 donors and added high-resolution HLA genotyping. Because of strong linkage in the cohort, roughly 5 DR-DQ haplotypes were treated as single units for association and clustering. An earlier analysis of 587 of the donors applied high-throughput TCR beta sequencing to assess whether each TCR beta V gene segment acted as functional or pseudogenic. The study aimed to test whether cataloging public T cell receptors could reveal signatures of past pathogen exposure. Of the approximately 400 genotyped donors, approximately 82% fell in the genetic ancestry cluster associated with self-reported Caucasian donors.

Comment on this clone: This receptor's antigen is unknown.

The cohort consisted of 666 healthy bone marrow donors. All cohort members were sampled while nominally healthy, although unrecorded immune exposures were likely present. The donor was CMV seronegative and belonged to the group of 320 or so seronegative cohort members. A peripheral blood sample was collected from each donor, and TCR beta sequencing was performed on peripheral blood mononuclear cells. The Qiagen DNeasy Blood Extraction Kit was used to extract genomic DNA from the blood cell samples. Summary of the overall study and its limitations: In a later analysis, HLA-associated TCR beta chains were found to be more clonally expanded and to have lower generation probabilities than equally common non-associated chains. CMV serostatus was the only immune exposure information available for the cohort. The presence/absence analyses assumed that sequencing depth was roughly uniform across donors, and that assumption may not be true. Some IMGT-functional V segments, including TRBV6-2 and TRBV6-3, could not be told apart with the 87-base-pair reads, so those segments were excluded. It was suggested by the authors that the approach could potentially be generalized to other disease states and immunological phenotypes. Linkage disequilibrium might explain the correlated functional status among segregating V segments, but an unknown experimental factor could not be excluded. In this cohort, only TCR beta chains were sequenced, and detectable features were limited by the absence of alpha or paired-chain data. In vitro tests confirmed that a few of the cytomegalovirus-associated TCR beta chains recognize cytomegalovirus antigens. A further reported finding was that TCR beta sequences accurately predicted the HLA-A and HLA-B alleles for most subjects in the first cohort. Because counts were too low, some 17 rarely observed V segments, including chromosome 9 orphons, were excluded from the earlier analysis of several hundred of the donors. A later analysis found that most CMV-associated TCR beta chains appeared HLA-restricted, with HLA associations seemingly driven largely by CMV exposure. The sequencing pipeline was judged likely to have produced a cluster of highly shared sequence variants as a technical artifact. The study gave a list of some 150 TCR beta chains associated with cytomegalovirus. Because some donors lacked HLA typing at each locus, the association tests relied only on the typed subset. An earlier analysis of several hundred of the donors showed that most TCR beta V segments appeared in productive rearrangements either about 90% or about 30% of the time, which broadly matched IMGT annotations. The classifier was reported to diagnose cytomegalovirus status with high specificity and sensitivity in both the original cohort and the validation cohort. When HLA alleles, especially DR and DQ, strongly co-occurred, attributing TCR associations to individual alleles was difficult. Most TCR sequences were observed very rarely across donors, whereas some public TCRs were present in many individuals. A later analysis reported that several top co-occurrence clusters appeared linked to parvovirus B19, influenza, CMV and Epstein-Barr virus. According to a later genetic analysis, donors in an Asian-associated ancestry cluster had fewer N-insertions in productive TCRs than the approximately 630-donor mean. A later analysis found that TCR association rates varied across HLA loci, with DRB1 alleles showing the most associated TCRs and HLA-C alleles the fewest. In a later analysis, around 17,000 TCR beta sequences were associated with specific HLA alleles at a false discovery rate of 0.05. In a later genetic analysis, a missense DCLRE1C variant was associated with V-gene and J-gene trimming of TCR beta chains, and the association was replicated in an independent cohort.

The library was produced with the immunoSEQ multiplex PCR assay. For the multiplex PCR, a mixture combining 60 forward primers for TCR Vbeta segments and 13 reverse primers for TCR Jbeta segments was used. Amplification of the CDR3 region of rearranged TCR beta genes was performed with a multiplex PCR assay on genomic DNA. On the Illumina HiSeq System, the amplified TCR beta libraries were sequenced as 87-base-pair reads. In the authors' own workflow: Across the 600 to 700 repertoires, a later analysis counted roughly 84 million unique TCR beta chains, 9 million to 14 million of which were shared by at least two donors. A nearest-neighbor algorithm error-corrected the raw reads and collapsed the reads into unique sequences, merging closely related sequences to remove PCR and sequencing errors. CDR3 sequences were aligned to IMGT reference sequences to assign V, D and J gene segments. For a sequence to be retained, a match of at least six nucleotides to both a V gene segment and a J gene segment was required. A rearrangement counted as productive if the CDR3 had no stop codons and remained in frame with V and J, and every other rearrangement counted as non-productive. CDR3 was defined according to IMGT convention as the region running from the second conserved V-encoded cysteine to the conserved J-encoded phenylalanine. The earlier analysis of some 580 of the donors excluded any sequence lacking an unambiguous match to a single V gene segment. An earlier analysis of a few hundred of the donors classified V segments as functional when productive rearrangements were above 56.7% and as segregating when the standard deviation between donors was above 5%. A statistical classification framework was developed to diagnose cytomegalovirus status using the catalog of TCR beta chain sequences. In a later analysis, TCR nucleotide sequences were compared against IMGT/GENE-DB human TR gene sequences so that V and J genes could be assigned. In a later analysis, CDR3 sequences and most-parsimonious VDJ recombination scenarios were assigned using the TCRdist pipeline. In a later analysis, every TCR beta chain was defined by the combination of its CDR3 amino acid sequence and its V-gene family, and reads without a unique V-gene family were dropped. A later analysis removed over 500 highly shared, low-generation-probability nucleotide sequences to deal with suspected cross-contamination and a sequencing artifact. In a later analysis, a clonal expansion index for each public chain was calculated from normalized within-repertoire ranks of inferred template counts. Generation probabilities in a later analysis came from a VDJ recombination model fitted to out-of-frame rearrangements, and those results were checked against IGoR. A later analysis scored TCR-TCR, TCR-HLA and TCR-CMV co-occurrence with hypergeometric tests, applying a repertoire-size bias correction to TCR pairs. To estimate false discovery rates, a later analysis permuted the HLA or CMV assignments 20 times. A later analysis grouped co-occurring TCRs with DBSCAN, adding TCRdist sequence similarity when clustering within HLA-allele-positive subsets. Repertoires with fewer than 30,000 or more than 120,000 public chains were left out of co-occurrence clustering, as were a handful of repertoires with anomalous nucleotide sharing. TCRdb's version of the immuneACCESS table is confined to in-frame rearrangements and falls short of the full clone set. An unresolved V gene accounts for under half of the shortfall where checked; the remainder is of unknown origin. The DNA gave D and trimming, while V, J and clone size come from that table. The sample's table covers roughly 78,000 clones. Of the sample, less than 6% is held by the ten largest clones.

CDR1 and CDR2 were assigned from the germline V gene as SGHVS and FNYEAQ. The trim is 7 bases for V and 6 bases for J, with a gap of 22 bases between the germline ends. The CDR3 spans 15 residues, from the cysteine through the phenylalanine. Only the CDR3 region is kept as DNA, spanning 45 bases read in frame from base 1. The chain is assembled from TRBV7-6 and TRBJ2-7; a weak D assignment points to TRBD2 (6 bases agree). Sequenced input: PBMCs. This clonotype was obtained from a man aged 40-50 years in good health and CMV-seronegative. The bases read TGTGCCAGCACCAAAGCCCGGGACGGACTATCCGAGCAGTACTTC. The resulting protein is CASTKARDGLSEQYF.